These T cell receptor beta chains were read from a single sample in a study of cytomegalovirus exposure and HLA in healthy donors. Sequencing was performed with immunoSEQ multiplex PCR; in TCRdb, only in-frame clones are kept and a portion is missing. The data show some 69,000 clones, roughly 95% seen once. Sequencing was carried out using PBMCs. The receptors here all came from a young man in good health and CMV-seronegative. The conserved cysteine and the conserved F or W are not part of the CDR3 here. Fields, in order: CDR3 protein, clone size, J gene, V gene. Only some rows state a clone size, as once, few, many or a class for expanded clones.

cdr3_aa: SVAQDYSYEQY
clone_size: NA
j_call: TRBJ2-7
v_call: TRBV29-1

cdr3_aa: ASSLRRGYEQY
clone_size: NA
j_call: TRBJ2-7
v_call: TRBV7-9

cdr3_aa: AISEASGSGREQY
clone_size: NA
j_call: TRBJ2-7
v_call: TRBV10-3

cdr3_aa: ASSGLGSYNEQF
clone_size: NA
j_call: TRBJ2-1
v_call: TRBV6-5

cdr3_aa: ASSQRSSSYEQY
clone_size: NA
j_call: TRBJ2-7
v_call: TRBV14

cdr3_aa: ATSDLQGDLYGYT
clone_size: NA
j_call: TRBJ1-2
v_call: TRBV15

cdr3_aa: ATEPFATDHNEQF
clone_size: NA
j_call: TRBJ2-1
v_call: TRBV19

cdr3_aa: ASSERRRGPYTGELF
clone_size: NA
j_call: TRBJ2-2
v_call: TRBV6-1

cdr3_aa: ASSSGLAPQSSYNEQF
clone_size: NA
j_call: TRBJ2-1
v_call: TRBV13

cdr3_aa: AISATTGNGTEAF
clone_size: NA
j_call: TRBJ1-1
v_call: TRBV10-3

cdr3_aa: ASSLDRRETQY
clone_size: once
j_call: TRBJ2-5
v_call: TRBV7-7

cdr3_aa: ASMMTSGSYEQY
clone_size: NA
j_call: TRBJ2-7
v_call: TRBV2

cdr3_aa: ASSSSGRAYEQY
clone_size: NA
j_call: TRBJ2-7
v_call: TRBV27

cdr3_aa: ASRHPGQGTEAF
clone_size: NA
j_call: TRBJ1-1
v_call: TRBV28

cdr3_aa: ASSSSRGPQY
clone_size: NA
j_call: TRBJ2-5
v_call: TRBV28

cdr3_aa: ASTRTATYQPQH
clone_size: NA
j_call: TRBJ1-5
v_call: TRBV28

cdr3_aa: ASSQAYEQY
clone_size: NA
j_call: TRBJ2-7
v_call: TRBV11-2

cdr3_aa: ASSSGTSGELF
clone_size: NA
j_call: TRBJ2-2
v_call: TRBV5-4

cdr3_aa: ASSQANTQY
clone_size: NA
j_call: TRBJ2-3
v_call: TRBV14

cdr3_aa: ASSKQTGLYEQY
clone_size: NA
j_call: TRBJ2-7
v_call: TRBV11-3

cdr3_aa: ASARGQGNRAEAF
clone_size: NA
j_call: TRBJ1-1
v_call: TRBV4-1

cdr3_aa: ASSLKRGGETQY
clone_size: NA
j_call: TRBJ2-5
v_call: TRBV5-4

cdr3_aa: ASSSGPSRRGYT
clone_size: NA
j_call: TRBJ1-2
v_call: TRBV11-2

cdr3_aa: ASSSRTSGRTRSYEQY
clone_size: NA
j_call: TRBJ2-7
v_call: TRBV28

cdr3_aa: ASSLTAYGYT
clone_size: NA
j_call: TRBJ1-2
v_call: TRBV5-8

cdr3_aa: ASSQGLESTNEKLF
clone_size: NA
j_call: TRBJ1-4
v_call: TRBV7-9

cdr3_aa: AWSVQGARDTQY
clone_size: NA
j_call: TRBJ2-3
v_call: TRBV30

cdr3_aa: ASSPPPGTGGSYEY
clone_size: NA
j_call: TRBJ2-7
v_call: TRBV27

cdr3_aa: ASSHRQGVNEQY
clone_size: NA
j_call: TRBJ2-7
v_call: TRBV6-5

cdr3_aa: ATEDRSRQNEQF
clone_size: once
j_call: TRBJ2-1
v_call: TRBV15

cdr3_aa: ASSQGRVGQGETQY
clone_size: NA
j_call: TRBJ2-5
v_call: TRBV4-1

cdr3_aa: ASSEGQGALRPQH
clone_size: NA
j_call: TRBJ1-5
v_call: TRBV6-1